The entry below describes one T cell receptor beta chain. Its antigen is unknown. Clones were read by immunoSEQ multiplex PCR, and TCRdb kept only the in-frame ones, dropping some. The table lists a few million clones, 80% to 95% of them singletons. Positively selected for CCR7, the CD45RO-negative cells used as naive CD8 cells excluded terminally differentiated effector memory CD45RA+ cells. The data are from a study of shared clonotypes between healthy human individuals. The study, taken as a whole, reports: Rarefaction analysis demonstrated incomplete sorted-subset sequencing notwithstanding large depth.

The CDR3 has 16 residues. The germline V and J ends were trimmed by 5 bases and 0 bases, with 14 bases remaining between them. Germline CDR1 is SGHTA and CDR2 is FQGNSA. The gene calls are TRBV7-2 and TRBJ2-1; D is possibly TRBD2 (6 bases). Sequenced input: naive CD8+ T cells from PBMCs. This TCR derives from a man between 18 and 29 years old in good health. Some clones in this sample may be carry-over from other donors' samples. Written as DNA, the CDR3 is TGTGCCAGCAGCACCACTAGCCGCCGCTCCTACAATGAGCAGTTCTTC. As protein: CASSTTSRRSYNEQFF.